Shown below are 7 T cell receptor beta chains from a single sample sequenced in a study of regulatory T cells in long-lasting Graves disease. Assembly of TCR beta libraries relied on iRepertoire HTBI primers together with Arm-PCR of CDR3 regions. TCRdb reprocessed the multiplex PCR reads with MiXCR, giving one entry per CDR3 protein. The sample comprises about 210,000 distinct CDR3 sequences, roughly 19% of which are singletons, and approximately 10% rests with the top ten. Time point: newly diagnosed GD, antithyroid drugs for less than 3 months. Extracted RNA from PBMCs served as the source of the TCR library. This sample was shared with a second study, whose subject was T cells in Graves' hyperthyroidism and ophthalmopathy.

The input for sequencing was peripheral blood mononuclear cells (PBMCs), taken at new diagnosis, from a patient treated with antithyroid drugs. The receptors were gathered from a woman in her 30s with Graves disease.

The sample holds many counts of this clonotype. This chain uses TRBV19 with TRBJ2-7; tentative D call: TRBD1 (6 bases). Trimming pared 7 bases from V and 4 bases from J, leaving 14 bases between. CDR1 is LNHDA and CDR2 is SQIVND in the germline V gene (reference sequence). This CDR3 is 13 amino acids long. CDR3 in amino acids: CASKSTGAYEQYF. The CDR3 DNA is TGTGCCAGTAAATCGACAGGTGCTTACGAGCAGTACTTC.

This clonotype was seen at least ten times. The chain recombines TRBV2 with TRBJ1-3, with a possible D match to TRBD1 (5 bases). Looked up from germline, CDR1 is SNHLY and CDR2 is FYNNEI. This CDR3 comprises 16 residues. The V end was cut by 3 bases, the J end by 0 bases, with 12 bases between. CDR3: CASSEGRGYSGNTIYF. The CDR3 nucleotides are TGTGCCAGCAGTGAGGGCCGGGGCTACTCTGGAAACACCATATATTTT.

There are many counts of this clonotype. This chain uses TRBV6-5 with TRBJ2-7, with 7 bases identical to TRBD2. The CDR3 totals 11 residues. J was trimmed by 11 bases and V by 4 bases; bases with no gene match: 5. CDR1 MNHEY and CDR2 SVGAGI come from the germline V gene. This CDR3 reads CASSSGGAEYF. For the CDR3, the DNA is TGTGCCAGCAGTTCGGGAGGAGCTGAGTACTTC.

The gene calls are TRBV29-1 and TRBJ2-7; perhaps TRBD2 as D (5 bases). This CDR3 is built from 12 residues. The V end lost 7 bases, the J end lost 4 bases, and 14 bases lay between the germline ends. In germline, CDR1 is SQVTM, CDR2 ANQGSEA. The CDR3 spells CSATVGGYEQYF. In DNA form, the CDR3 reads TGCAGCGCTACGGTCGGCGGGTACGAGCAGTACTTC.

This clonotype was picked up many times. This chain's CDR3 is CASSEGVGDTGELFF. The CDR3 DNA is TGTGCCAGCAGTGAAGGAGTAGGGGACACCGGGGAGCTGTTTTTT. This chain joins TRBV6-1 and TRBJ2-2; a possible D gene is TRBD1 (5 bases). Germline V gene sequence: CDR1 MNHNS, CDR2 SASEGT. The CDR3 covers 15 residues. Trimming shortened V by 1 base and J by 3 bases, and 9 bases separated the two germline ends.

This clonotype turned up a few times. The chain links TRBV15 to TRBJ2-7; D is unresolved. The CDR3 contains 13 residues. The germline V gene has CDR1 LNHNV and CDR2 YYDKDF (reference sequence). V was cut by 6 bases and J by 4 bases, with 13 bases left in between. The CDR3 coding sequence is TGTGCCACCAGTGAAGGGCTATGGTACGAGCAGTACTTC. It specifies CATSEGLWYEQYF.

The V call is TRBV20-1, the J call TRBJ2-7; 9 bases align to TRBD1. The CDR3 consists of 14 residues. CDR1 and CDR2 (germline): DFQATT, SNEGSKA (reference sequence). With 1 base clipped from V and 5 bases from J, the junction kept 6 bases outside the gene matches. The CDR3 sequence: CSARVGTGSHEQYF. Written as DNA, the CDR3 is TGCAGTGCTAGAGTGGGGACAGGGAGCCACGAGCAGTACTTC.